This entry is about one T cell receptor beta chain. Its antigen is not identified. This entry is derived from a study of neoadjuvant anti-PD-1 for oral cavity cancer. Looking at the study overall: Patients without progression received a fourth nivolumab dose around day 43, then surgical resection on days 50-56. The study, taken as a whole, reports: PBMC Gini-index clonality exceeded responders' in non-responders post-nivolumab.

Trimming took 8 bases from V and 4 from J, leaving 14 bases between them. The CDR3 consists of 13 residues. Germline V lookup: CDR1 LNHDA, CDR2 SQIVND (reference sequence). Specified time point: after neoadjuvant nivolumab, at surgical resection. The patients had HPV-negative, locally advanced oral cavity squamous cell carcinoma. The data were produced by immunoSEQ multiplex PCR, yet TCRdb's version contains in-frame clones alone and is incomplete. The sample has approximately 10,000 clones; around 64% are singletons. Sequenced here: PBMCs, sampled after nivolumab (anti-PD-1) treatment. This chain joins TRBV19 and TRBJ1-2; D perhaps matches TRBD1 (5 bases). The receptor was isolated from a person between 35 and 79 years old with oral cavity squamous cell carcinoma. In nucleotides, the CDR3 is TGTGCCAGTCTTTGGGGGATCGGCTATGGCTACACCTTC. Residues: CASLWGIGYGYTF.